A single sample is the source of the 18 T cell receptor beta chains below, sequenced in a study of T cells after yellow fever vaccination. From the 5' RACE reads, TCRdb called clonotypes with MiXCR, one entry per CDR3 protein. The sample lists 550,000 to 750,000 distinct CDR3 sequences; 13% were seen once. Material: PBMCs, obtained on the day of the yellow fever booster vaccination. Receptors originate from a man younger than 45 who received the YFV17D yellow fever vaccine.

The chain uses TRBV5-1 and TRBJ2-3; TRBD2 matches at 11 bases. CDR1 is SGHRS and CDR2 is YFSETQ in the germline V gene. J gave up 4 bases and V 0 bases, and 4 bases lay outside the gene matches. The CDR3 loop spans 16 amino acids. CDR3 protein: CASSLVLAGGPDTQYF. The DNA of the CDR3 is TGCGCCAGCAGCTTGGTTCTAGCGGGAGGCCCAGATACGCAGTATTTT.

This clonotype showed up just a few times. V usage is TRBV7-2 and J usage is TRBJ2-3; 7 nucleotides line up with TRBD2. Germline-derived CDR1 and CDR2 are SGHTA and FQGNSA. This CDR3 contains 15 residues. The junction had 8 bases not matched to a gene; V was cut back by 5 bases and J by 3 bases. CDR3 in DNA: TGTGCCAGCAGCCTTGACAGCGGGGCGACAGATACGCAGTATTTT. Translating gives CASSLDSGATDTQYF.

The chain has TRBV4-3 and TRBJ2-3; D may be TRBD1 or TRBD2 (5 bases each). The CDR3 totals 16 residues. Looked up from germline, CDR1 is LGHNA and CDR2 is YSLEER. Trimming removed 1 base at V and 2 bases at J, with 13 bases between. The CDR3 here is CASSQGTGAFTDTQYF. In DNA form, the CDR3 reads TGCGCCAGCAGCCAAGGAACCGGGGCCTTCACAGATACGCAGTATTTT.

This clonotype was seen a handful of times. This chain joins TRBV14 and TRBJ2-1; D could derive from TRBD1 or TRBD2 (6 bases each). V was pared by 4 bases and J by 6 bases, with 40 bases between. Germline loops: CDR1 SGHDN, CDR2 FVKESK. The CDR3 consists of 23 residues. Here the CDR3 reads CASSRRIIRDTQEGRRIGNEQFF. CDR3 DNA sequence: TGTGCCAGCAGCCGTAGGATCATCCGGGACACCCAGGAGGGGAGGCGTATTGGCAATGAGCAGTTCTTC.

A few counts support this clonotype. V usage is TRBV12-3 or TRBV12-4 and J usage is TRBJ2-7; 7 bases are shared with TRBD1. V was pared by 3 bases and J by 5 bases, with 10 bases of the junction left unmatched. This CDR3 comprises 15 residues. This CDR3 reads CASSLFLPGQDEQYF. The DNA of the CDR3 is TGTGCCAGCAGTTTGTTTTTGCCAGGACAGGACGAGCAGTACTTC.

This chain connects TRBV3-1 to TRBJ1-2; no clear D. V lost 3 bases to trimming and J lost 1 base, with 9 bases between them. This CDR3 region has 14 residues. CDR1 and CDR2 (germline): LGHDT, YNNKEL (reference sequence). The CDR3, as DNA: TGTGCCAGCAGCCAGAACAGTAATAACTATGGCTACACCTTC. Translation: CASSQNSNNYGYTF. Combining the CDR3 with reference TRBV3-1 and TRBJ1-2 gives the whole variable domain DTAVSQTPKYLVTQMGNDKSIKCEQNLGHDTMYWYKQDSKKFLKIMFSYNNKELIINETVPNRFSPKSPDKAHLNLHINSLELGDSAVYFCASSQNSNNYGYTFGSGTRLTVV.

The sample holds a few counts of this clonotype. The rearrangement uses TRBV3-1 and TRBJ1-4, with TRBD1 matching over 9 bases. The germline V gene encodes CDR1 LGHDT and CDR2 YNNKEL (reference sequence). V was pared by 4 bases and J by 8 bases, with 5 bases of the junction left unmatched. This CDR3 region has 14 residues. The CDR3 DNA reads as TGTGCCAGCAGCCTGACAGGGGGAGTAGAAAAACTGTTTTTT. This codes for CASSLTGGVEKLFF.

The rearrangement uses TRBV14 and TRBJ2-7; weak D call: TRBD1 (6 bases). CDR1 and CDR2 (germline): SGHDN, FVKESK. The germline V and J ends were trimmed by 2 bases and 3 bases, with 14 bases remaining between them. The CDR3 is 15 residues long. CDR3 nucleotide sequence: TGTGCCAGCAGCCAAAGCTATGGGGGCAACTACGAGCAGTACTTC. Its protein product is CASSQSYGGNYEQYF.

The genes are TRBV19 and TRBJ2-7, with 8 positions matching TRBD2. CDR1 and CDR2 from the germline V gene are LNHDA and SQIVND (reference sequence). V lost 0 bases, J lost 1 base, and 5 bases stayed unmatched. The CDR3 covers 16 residues. The CDR3 here is CASSIDTSGPSYEQYF. CDR3 coding DNA: TGTGCCAGTAGTATAGATACTAGCGGACCATCCTACGAGCAGTACTTC.

V and J are TRBV24-1 and TRBJ2-2; 13 bases align to TRBD2. In germline, CDR1 is KGHDR, CDR2 SFDVKD. This CDR3 region has 18 residues. The trim removed 3 bases at V and 3 bases at J, leaving 6 bases unmatched. The CDR3 sequence is CATSDPPGLAGDTGELFF. The CDR3, as DNA: TGTGCCACCAGTGATCCCCCTGGACTAGCGGGAGACACCGGGGAGCTGTTTTTT.

The chain uses TRBV29-1 and TRBJ1-6; no reliable D call. The germline V gene encodes CDR1 SQVTM and CDR2 ANQGSEA. Deletions cut 3 bases from V and 14 bases from J, with 20 bases between. The CDR3 totals 14 residues. The DNA of the CDR3 is TGCAGCGTTGACGGGAGTCTAACCGGCCTAACCCTCCACTTT. Its translation is CSVDGSLTGLTLHF.

This sequence joins TRBV20-1 and TRBJ2-2; D remains unclear. The length of the CDR3 is 13 residues. Germline values: CDR1 DFQATT, CDR2 SNEGSKA (reference sequence). V lost 6 bases, J lost 12 bases, and 20 bases lay in between. CDR3 nucleotide sequence: TGCAGTGCAAGCCCCTCTCGTCCCAATCAGCTGTTTTTT. Translating it yields CSASPSRPNQLFF.

This clonotype was seen a handful of times. The chain links TRBV20-1 to TRBJ2-7, with D uncertain. The CDR3 consists of 14 residues. Germline assignment: CDR1 DFQATT and CDR2 SNEGSKA (reference sequence). The CDR3 here is CSTQVWMSSYEQYF. DNA for the CDR3: TGCAGCACCCAAGTCTGGATGAGCTCCTACGAGCAGTACTTC.

The CDR3: CATSRGASSGYNEQFF. CDR3 bases: TGTGCCACCAGCAGAGGGGCGTCTAGCGGCTACAATGAGCAGTTCTTC. This chain connects TRBV15 to TRBJ2-1, with 7 bases identical to TRBD2. This CDR3 has 16 residues. V lost 1 base and J lost 3; bases outside the gene matches: 6. CDR1 and CDR2 from the germline V gene are LNHNV and YYDKDF (reference sequence).

This clonotype was counted only a few times. The rearrangement uses TRBV5-6 and TRBJ2-2; D remains ambiguous. The CDR3 loop spans 14 amino acids. The V end was cut by 0 bases, the J end by 11 bases, with 14 bases between. Germline V lookup: CDR1 SGHDT, CDR2 YYEEEE. In DNA form, the CDR3 reads TGTGCCAGCAGCTTGGGGCCAGACGGTAGAGAGCTGTTTTTT. Amino acids: CASSLGPDGRELFF.

There are a few counts of this clonotype. The chain carries TRBV4-1 and TRBJ2-1; perhaps TRBD1 as D (5 bases). The V end was cut by 0 bases, the J end by 4 bases, with 13 bases between. The CDR3 runs 16 residues. Germline assignment: CDR1 MGHRA and CDR2 YSYEKL. CDR3 coding DNA: TGCGCCAGCAGCCAAGAATCTGGCAGGGAATACAATGAGCAGTTCTTC. It is translated as CASSQESGREYNEQFF.

The CDR3 loop reads CASSQEGAFQYF. The CDR3 region has the DNA TGTGCCAGCAGCCAAGAGGGAGCCTTCCAGTACTTC. This rearrangement joins TRBV14 to TRBJ2-7; maybe TRBD2 (5 bases). V was clipped by 0 bases and J by 10 bases, with 10 bases between them. The CDR3 extends over 12 amino acids. The germline gives CDR1 SGHDN, CDR2 FVKESK. Full variable domain (missing parts from reference TRBV14 and TRBJ2-7): EAGVTQFPSHSVIEKGQTVTLRCDPISGHDNLYWYRRVMGKEIKFLLHFVKESKQDESGMPNNRFLAERTGGTYSTLKVQPAELEDSGVYFCASSQEGAFQYFGPGTRLTVT.

This clonotype was found a few times. The V and J genes are TRBV20-1 and TRBJ2-1, with 11 bases identical to TRBD2. The J segment lost 2 bases and the V segment lost 5 bases, leaving 14 bases of the junction unmatched. This CDR3 is 18 amino acids long. The germline V gene encodes CDR1 DFQATT and CDR2 SNEGSKA (reference sequence). The CDR3 nucleotides read TGCAGTGCTGGAGTACTAGCGGGAGAAAAGGTAGCCTACAATGAGCAGTTCTTC. Protein: CSAGVLAGEKVAYNEQFF.